This TCR beta chain was recovered during a study of molecular identifiers for immune sequencing clone quantification (dated by TCRdb to between 2018 and 2020). Looking at the study overall: In a replicate experiment, RNA from roughly 18,000 or 92,000 naive CD8 T cells was split into five aliquots, four of which were sequenced. This methods study used CD8 T cells to benchmark TCR RNA copy counting and molecular-identifier clustering-based TCR repertoire sequencing (MIDCIRS). What the authors observed across the whole study: Approximately 3.3 recovered TCR RNA copies per cell were obtained by modeling, versus about 10 by digital PCR, implying a capture efficiency of 25% to 30%. Highly expanded clone sizes could be underestimated because identical TCR molecules may share a barcode. When barcode sub-clustering was omitted, TCR diversity was inflated by chimeric consensus sequences, with chimeras reaching as high as 47%. A single cell's worth of spiked-in Jurkat TCR RNA was reported detectable even among 750,000 to 1,000,000 naive CD8 T cells. In CMV-specific effector cells, over 98% of molecules were held by clones above 20 RNA copies, whereas under 1% of molecules were held by such clones in naive cells. Naive libraries contained spiked-in Jurkat TCR RNA (approximately nine copies' worth), which is not part of the donor repertoire.

Naive CD8 T cell libraries were made from around 20,000 to 1,000,000 sorted cells using 10%, 30% or 50% of purified RNA. On a BD FACSAria II, naive CD8 T cells were FACS-sorted as CD8+CD4-CCR7+CD45RA+ and collected into RLT Plus buffer. To test detection sensitivity, Jurkat RNA equivalent to approximately nine TCR copies was spiked into samples of roughly 18,000-1,000,000 naive CD8 T cells. Enrichment of CD8 T cells was done with RosetteSep CD8+ T Cell Enrichment Cocktail plus Ficoll-Paque, and ACK red cell lysis came afterward. Library generation was performed with PCR. The instrument was an Illumina HiSeq 4000. Bulk TCR libraries were prepared as previously described, using TCR primers listed in Table S5. Purification of total RNA was performed with the Qiagen AllPrep DNA/RNA kit. Before analysis, reads from multiple sequencing runs of the same library were pooled. Under the source paper's analysis protocol: Reads were retained only if their TCR constant sequence matched exactly, and those retained reads were trimmed to 150 nt and grouped according to their 12-nt molecular barcodes. Within each barcode group, reads were sub-clustered at a 15% Levenshtein threshold, and quality-weighted consensus sequences were built per RNA molecule. Non-functional sequences were excluded, and lower-count sequences lying one edit away from another sequence were also excluded. On the basis of fitting two negative binomial distributions, barcode sub-clusters with fewer than 20% of the maximum read count were discarded. Using fastp at Q25 and MiXCR, TCRdb reprocessed the public reads and kept productive beta chains. CDR3 protein sequences are deduplicated, and each keeps its most common genes and DNA. Here the V and J calls rest on TCRdb's processing, not on the authors' analysis. The sample profile shows approximately 500,000 distinct CDR3 sequences; about 21% of them were found once. The ten largest clones take up about 0.78% of the sample.

In its sample, this clonotype was seen many times. The target of this receptor is not known. No base quality values were provided; no much bigger clone lies one nucleotide off. Sample: naive CD8+ T cells from blood, with Jurkat cell RNA spiked in. The cell subset or site label corresponds to: FACS-sorted CD8+CD4-CCR7+CD45RA+ naive T cells. The source of this sequence is a human donor in good health. Some libraries in this study had Jurkat cell RNA spiked in.

The CDR3 region reads CASSVTAKPHEQYF. In nucleotide form, the sequence is TGTGCCAGCAGCGTCACCGCTAAGCCCCACGAGCAGTACTTC. The rearranged segments are TRBV9 and TRBJ2-7; a confident D gene designation cannot be given. The CDR3, from cysteine to phenylalanine, totals 14 residues. Just CDR3 DNA is preserved here, 42 bases in frame from base 1. The trim is 2 bases for V and 5 bases for J, with a gap of 14 bases between the germline ends. CDR1 is given as SGDLS and CDR2 as YYNGEE, both from the germline V gene.